The 20 T cell receptor beta chains given below trace back to one sample, sequenced in a study of blood T cell repertoires in COVID-19. The method was immunoSEQ multiplex PCR; TCRdb's version includes in-frame clones alone and lacks a portion of them. The sample consists of over 120,000 clones, roughly 90% of them appearing once. Sequencing was done on a sample of peripheral blood. Every receptor here comes from a human donor in a cohort sampled during active COVID-19.

The J gene is TRBJ2-5, the V gene TRBV11-2; possibly TRBD2 for D (6 bases). From germline, CDR1 is SGHAT and CDR2 FQNNGV. The CDR3 length is 14 residues. The V end lost 1 base, the J end lost 5 bases, and 11 bases lay between the germline ends. The CDR3 here is CASSLVPSGETQYF. The CDR3 DNA reads TGTGCCAGCAGCTTAGTTCCCAGCGGGGAGACCCAGTACTTC.

The J gene is TRBJ2-7, the V gene TRBV5-1; TRBD1 aligns across 9 bases. The trim removed 2 bases at V and 5 bases at J, leaving 8 bases unmatched. From germline, CDR1 is SGHRS and CDR2 YFSETQ. This CDR3 region has 15 residues. The CDR3 bases are TGCGCCAGCAGCTTCATTCCGGGACAGGGTAACGAGCAGTACTTC. Its protein product is CASSFIPGQGNEQYF.

The chain has TRBV11-2 and TRBJ2-3; TRBD1 matches at 7 bases. This CDR3 contains 15 residues. The germline V gene has CDR1 SGHAT and CDR2 FQNNGV. V shed 1 base and J 0 bases; nucleotides not matched to a gene: 1. The CDR3 sequence: CASSLAGQSTDTQYF. For the CDR3, the DNA is TGTGCCAGCAGCTTAGCGGGACAGAGCACAGATACGCAGTATTTT.

This clone was found a few times. This chain links TRBV20-1 with TRBJ2-3; 7 bases fit TRBD1. This CDR3 spans 11 amino acids. The V gene end was trimmed by 6 bases and the J gene end by 6 bases; junction bases not matched to a gene: 3. Per the germline V gene, CDR1 is DFQATT and CDR2 is SNEGSKA (reference sequence). CDR3 bases: TGCAGTGCAGACAGGGCGGATACGCAGTATTTT. This translates into CSADRADTQYF.

The V and J genes are TRBV9 and TRBJ1-1, with a possible D match to TRBD1 (6 bases). CDR3 length: 16 residues. Germline V gene data show CDR1 as SGDLS and CDR2 as YYNGEE. Trimming took off 3 bases at V and 0 bases at J, with 15 bases between the two ends. The CDR3 nucleotides read TGTGCCAGCAGCGGTGGGGGCGATTTGTTGAACACTGAAGCTTTCTTT. Translated: CASSGGGDLLNTEAFF.

The chain joins TRBV4-3 to TRBJ2-5, with TRBD1 as a possible D gene (6 bases). Trimming left V 1 base short and J 1 base short, with 10 bases between. Germline CDR1 is LGHNA and CDR2 is YSLEER. The CDR3 runs to 15 residues. The CDR3 DNA sequence: TGCGCCAGCAGCCAAGGCCGACAGGTCCAAGAGACCCAGTACTTC. As protein: CASSQGRQVQETQYF.

The V call is TRBV16, the J call TRBJ1-2; perhaps TRBD1 as D (6 bases). Germline V lookup: CDR1 KGHSY, CDR2 FQNENV. V shed 0 bases and J shed 5 bases, with 13 bases lying between them. The length of the CDR3 is 15 residues. CDR3 region: CASSQSGARPYGYTF. DNA of the CDR3: TGTGCCAGCAGCCAATCGGGGGCACGGCCATATGGCTACACCTTC.

This clone was observed a few times. This rearrangement joins TRBV7-9 to TRBJ1-6, with a possible D match to TRBD1 (6 bases). This CDR3 has 14 residues. CDR1 SEHNR and CDR2 FQNEAQ come from the germline V gene (reference sequence). The V gene lost 5 bases and the J gene lost 6 bases, with 11 bases spanning the gap. DNA for the CDR3: TGTGCCAGCAGCAAGGGACACCTTAATTCACCCCTCCACTTT. Its protein product is CASSKGHLNSPLHF.

This rearrangement joins TRBV19 to TRBJ2-1; perhaps TRBD2 as D (6 bases). The CDR3 is made up of 14 amino acids. CDR1 and CDR2 from the germline V gene are LNHDA and SQIVND (reference sequence). V was shortened by 10 bases and J by 0 bases, with 13 bases between the two germline ends. The CDR3 spells CATLRGSSYNEQFF. CDR3 coding DNA: TGTGCCACCCTACGGGGGAGCTCCTACAATGAGCAGTTCTTC.

V usage is TRBV4-1 and J usage is TRBJ2-3; 7 bases are a match to TRBD1. V gave up 1 base and J gave up 2 bases; unmatched junction bases: 6. CDR1 is MGHRA, CDR2 YSYEKL, per germline. The CDR3 is made up of 16 amino acids. The CDR3 loop is CASSQVAGGPTDTQYF. The CDR3 DNA reads TGCGCCAGCAGCCAAGTCGCAGGGGGTCCCACAGATACGCAGTATTTT.

This sequence joins TRBV3-1 (or the pseudogene TRBV3-2) and TRBJ1-3; 8 bases match TRBD1. The V gene's germline CDR1 is LGHDT and CDR2 YNNKEL (reference sequence). With 0 bases clipped from V and 5 bases from J, the junction kept 6 bases outside the gene matches. The CDR3 loop spans 16 amino acids. In DNA form, the CDR3 reads TGTGCCAGCAGCCAAGATCGGGGCAGGGGGCGAAACACCATATATTTT. Residues: CASSQDRGRGRNTIYF.

The CDR3: CASSWGGGGVYEQYF. Here the CDR3 DNA reads TGTGCCAGCAGCTGGGGCGGCGGGGGTGTCTACGAGCAGTACTTC. J is TRBJ2-7 and V is TRBV5-5, with 7 bases aligning to TRBD2. The V and J ends lost 3 bases and 3 bases, in that order; junction bases with no gene match: 9. The germline V gene has CDR1 SGHKS and CDR2 YYEKEE (reference sequence). The CDR3 length is 15 residues.

The genes are TRBV4-1 and TRBJ2-3, with 11 bases identical to TRBD2. With V trimmed by 2 bases and J by 2 bases, 9 bases remained unmatched. The length of the CDR3 is 18 residues. Germline CDR1 is MGHRA and CDR2 is YSYEKL. The DNA of the CDR3 is TGCGCCAGCAGCCAACGTAGCGGGGGGGAGGGCCTCACAGATACGCAGTATTTT. This sequence encodes CASSQRSGGEGLTDTQYF.

The genes are TRBV6-5 and TRBJ2-5; 7 nucleotides agree with TRBD1. Germline V lookup: CDR1 MNHEY, CDR2 SVGAGI. With V trimmed by 6 bases and J by 2 bases, 9 bases remained unmatched. The length of the CDR3 is 15 residues. The CDR3 reads CASRYRDRRQETQYF. The CDR3 DNA is TGTGCCAGCAGGTACCGGGACAGAAGACAAGAGACCCAGTACTTC.

CDR3 coding DNA: TGTGCCAGCAGCTTAGAAATTGGCCCCTACGAGCAGTACTTC. It is translated as CASSLEIGPYEQYF. The chain has TRBV7-2 and TRBJ2-7; D is unclear. V was shortened by 1 base and J by 2 bases, with 9 bases between the two germline ends. The CDR3 consists of 14 residues. Germline V gives CDR1 SGHTA, CDR2 FQGNSA.

This sequence joins TRBV3-1 (or the pseudogene TRBV3-2) and TRBJ1-1; D is undetermined. The CDR3 sequence is 13 residues long. Trimming removed 0 bases at V and 3 bases at J, with 5 bases between. CDR1 is LGHDT, CDR2 YNNKEL, per germline (reference sequence). CDR3 nucleotides: TGTGCCAGCAGCCAAGAAGACTACACTGAAGCTTTCTTT. Translating gives CASSQEDYTEAFF.

This chain connects TRBV7-2 to TRBJ2-7; tentative D call: TRBD2 (5 bases). The CDR3 spans 14 residues. Germline assignment: CDR1 SGHTA and CDR2 FQGNSA. Trimming pared 5 bases from V and 0 bases from J, leaving 11 bases between. The CDR3 loop is CASSPDFFSYEQYF. The CDR3 coding sequence is TGTGCCAGCAGCCCGGACTTTTTCTCCTACGAGCAGTACTTC.

V usage is TRBV4-1 and J usage is TRBJ2-2; D possibly corresponds to TRBD1 (6 bases). V lost 1 base and J lost 3, with 15 bases in between. This CDR3 has 17 residues. CDR1 is MGHRA and CDR2 is YSYEKL in the germline V gene. The CDR3 spells CASSQGGQGSDTGELFF. The DNA of the CDR3 is TGCGCCAGCAGCCAAGGGGGGCAGGGGTCGGACACCGGGGAGCTGTTTTTT.

The CDR3 spells CASRRGQGFYTEAFF. The CDR3 DNA follows: TGTGCCAGCAGGCGGGGACAGGGATTTTACACTGAAGCTTTCTTT. The chain couples TRBV2 to TRBJ1-1, with 9 bases fitting TRBD1. This CDR3 contains 15 residues. The J segment lost 3 bases and the V segment lost 6 bases, leaving 8 bases of the junction unmatched. Germline V lookup: CDR1 SNHLY, CDR2 FYNNEI.

V and J are TRBV12-3 or TRBV12-4 and TRBJ2-5; D remains unclear. The CDR3 sequence is 12 residues long. The V end was cut by 6 bases, the J end by 9 bases, with 14 bases between. CDR3: CASSQTGRAQYF. The CDR3 region has the DNA TGTGCCAGCAGCCAAACCGGCCGGGCCCAGTACTTC.